This T cell receptor (beta chain) was retrieved from a study of blood T cell repertoires in COVID-19. Study-wide background: Samples came from the United States, Italy and Spain, spanning acute and convalescent COVID-19. PBMCs, B-cell-depleted T cells, or T cells provided the cDNA or gDNA that made up the material.

The length of the CDR3 is 14 residues. Germline-derived CDR1 and CDR2 are KGHDR and SFDVKD. The trim removed 9 bases at V and 5 bases at J, leaving 7 bases unmatched. Seattle cases were enrolled at active infection and followed longitudinally. Original methodology: From reference gene primer amplification, estimates of nucleated cell counts were derived. Libraries were prepared by immunoSEQ multiplex PCR; TCRdb keeps only in-frame clonotypes and omits some of them. V and J calls and clone size come straight from that table; D and trimming were deduced from the DNA. The sample records some 70,000 clones, about 91% being singletons.

Specimen: peripheral blood. V and J are TRBV24-1 and TRBJ2-3; 10 positions match TRBD2. The sequence was obtained from a man aged 35 to 55 with COVID-19, enrolled during active disease. CDR3 coding DNA: TGTGCCACCGGAAAGCGGGGGGGCCAAGATACGCAGTATTTT. It yields the protein CATGKRGGQDTQYF.